What follows are 32 T cell receptor beta chains derived from one specimen sequenced in a study of glioma-infiltrating T cells after dendritic cell vaccination. Generated by immunoSEQ multiplex PCR, the TCRdb table keeps only in-frame clones and is missing some. The sample records tens of thousands of clones, more than 75% being singletons. Time point described: after dendritic cell vaccination, including at tumor progression/relapse. The sequencing here drew on blood, taken after dendritic cell vaccination. All receptors derive from a human donor with glioblastoma.

The chain is built from TRBV6-5 and TRBJ1-1; 8 bases line up with TRBD1. CDR1 and CDR2 (germline): MNHEY, SVGAGI. After removal of 2 bases from V and 0 bases from J, the junction contained 5 bases not matched to a gene. The CDR3 covers 16 residues. The CDR3 region is CASSYKGTGLNTEAFF. DNA for the CDR3: TGTGCCAGCAGTTACAAAGGGACAGGTCTGAACACTGAAGCTTTCTTT.

This clone was seen only once. The CDR3 is CAWSVPGGTQYF. The CDR3 coding sequence is TGTGCCTGGAGTGTACCGGGAGGGACCCAGTACTTC. V is TRBV30 and J is TRBJ2-5; 7 bases match TRBD2. There are 12 residues in the CDR3. Trimming took 0 bases from V and 7 from J; bases not matched to a gene: 2. The germline V gene encodes CDR1 GTSNPN and CDR2 SVGIG (reference sequence). Together with reference TRBV30 and TRBJ2-5, the CDR3 gives the full variable domain: SQTIHQWPATLVQPVGSPLSLECTVEGTSNPNLYWYRQAAGRGLQLLFYSVGIGQISSEVPQNLSASRPQDRQFILSSKKLLLSDSGFYLCAWSVPGGTQYFGPGTRLLVL.

This clone was recorded only once. This rearrangement joins TRBV6-1 to TRBJ1-3; a possible D gene is TRBD1 (5 bases). The V end was cut by 5 bases, the J end by 2 bases, with 13 bases between. The CDR3 runs 15 residues. Germline CDR1 reads MNHNS; CDR2 reads SASEGT. This CDR3 reads CASSPSGNPGNTIYF. CDR3 nucleotide sequence: TGTGCCAGCAGTCCATCAGGGAATCCTGGAAACACCATATATTTT.

The V gene is TRBV11-3, the J gene TRBJ2-5, with D hard to call. The germline gives CDR1 SGHNT, CDR2 YENEEA. The CDR3 contains 15 residues. The ends were cut back, 1 base at V and 4 bases at J, with 13 bases in the middle. CDR3 amino acids: CASSLGEDERETQYF. DNA for the CDR3: TGTGCCAGCAGCTTAGGTGAGGATGAGAGAGAGACCCAGTACTTC.

The rearrangement joins TRBV28 to TRBJ2-2; TRBD2 aligns across 13 bases. The J segment lost 4 bases and the V segment lost 3 bases, leaving 2 bases of the junction unmatched. The length of the CDR3 is 16 residues. From germline, CDR1 is MDHEN and CDR2 SYDVKM. CDR3 nucleotides: TGTGCCAGCAGTTTTACTAGCGGGAGGGGCACCGGGGAGCTGTTTTTT. This gives the protein CASSFTSGRGTGELFF.

This clone was seen just once. The rearrangement links TRBV5-4 to TRBJ2-1; tentative D call: TRBD2 (5 bases). This CDR3 is built from 16 residues. CDR1 and CDR2 from the germline V gene are SGHNT and YYREEE (reference sequence). The ends were cut back, 0 bases at V and 0 bases at J, with 10 bases in the middle. The CDR3 sequence: CASSLGSASSYNEQFF. The CDR3 DNA reads as TGTGCCAGCAGCTTGGGTAGCGCAAGCTCCTACAATGAGCAGTTCTTC.

The rearrangement uses TRBV4-1 and TRBJ2-2; D is uncertain. This CDR3 region has 15 residues. Looked up from germline, CDR1 is MGHRA and CDR2 is YSYEKL. Between the trimmed V and J ends, which lost 0 bases and 0 bases, there was a span of 5 bases. The CDR3 spells CASSQENSNTGELFF. CDR3 nucleotides: TGCGCCAGCAGCCAAGAGAACTCGAACACCGGGGAGCTGTTTTTT.

The V and J genes are TRBV15 and TRBJ1-1; TRBD1 aligns across 9 bases. Germline assignment: CDR1 LNHNV and CDR2 YYDKDF (reference sequence). There are 16 residues in the CDR3. V gave up 0 bases and J gave up 11 bases; unmatched junction bases: 13. CDR3 sequence (DNA): TGTGCCACCAGCAGAGATTTGGCGGGACAGGGACCGAGGGCTTTCTTT. It specifies CATSRDLAGQGPRAFF.

Only a few counts were recorded for this clone. The chain has TRBV5-1 and TRBJ1-1, with 8 bases that match TRBD1. Unmatched junction bases numbered 15, after V lost 0 bases and J lost 8 bases. Per the germline V gene, CDR1 is SGHRS and CDR2 is YFSETQ. The CDR3 has 17 amino acids. This CDR3 is CASSLGGMGTGWGEAFF. CDR3 in DNA: TGCGCCAGCAGCTTGGGGGGGATGGGGACAGGCTGGGGAGAAGCTTTCTTT.

The chain couples TRBV6-5 to TRBJ1-2, with D tentatively TRBD1 (6 bases). Trimming removed 6 bases from V and 7 bases from J, with 15 bases in between. Germline loops: CDR1 MNHEY, CDR2 SVGAGI. This CDR3 has 13 amino acids. CDR3 nucleotides: TGTGCCAGCAGCCCGGACAGATCTTCTGGCTACACCTTC. This translates into CASSPDRSSGYTF.

This sequence joins TRBV5-4 and TRBJ1-6, with D maybe TRBD1 (5 bases). The CDR3 covers 15 residues. Trimming removed 3 bases at V and 8 bases at J, with 15 bases between. Germline V CDR1 and CDR2: SGHNT, YYREEE (reference sequence). The CDR3 DNA reads TGTGCCAGCAGCTCCGTTTTGGGGCAAGATTCACCCCTCCACTTT. Its translation: CASSSVLGQDSPLHF.

The chain has TRBV6-5 and TRBJ2-3; D not resolved. V was cut by 6 bases and J by 6 bases, with 10 bases left in between. Germline V lookup: CDR1 MNHEY, CDR2 SVGAGI. CDR3 length equals 12 residues. DNA for the CDR3: TGTGCCAGCAGAGACTGGTCGGATACGCAGTATTTT. As protein: CASRDWSDTQYF.

This rearrangement joins TRBV19 to TRBJ2-3, with 9 nucleotides matching TRBD1. Germline V gene lookup returns CDR1 LNHDA and CDR2 SQIVND (reference sequence). This CDR3 contains 15 residues. The ends lost 6 bases at V and 1 base at J; junction bases unmatched: 5. CDR3 in amino acids: CASSVRTGGTDTQYF. The CDR3, as DNA: TGTGCCAGTAGCGTCCGGACAGGGGGCACAGATACGCAGTATTTT. The full variable domain, completed using reference TRBV19 and TRBJ2-3, is DGGITQSPKYLFRKEGQNVTLSCEQNLNHDAMYWYRQDPGQGLRLIYYSQIVNDFQKGDIAEGYSVSREKKESFPLTVTSAQKNPTAFYLCASSVRTGGTDTQYFGPGTRLTVL.

The rearrangement joins TRBV12-5 to TRBJ2-1, with a weak D call TRBD2 (6 bases). Germline V gene data show CDR1 as LGHNT and CDR2 as FRNRAP. Deletions cut 2 bases from V and 2 bases from J, with 10 bases between. This CDR3 spans 15 amino acids. Here the CDR3 reads CASGLTSRTYNEQFF. The CDR3 DNA follows: TGTGCTAGTGGTTTGACTAGCAGAACCTACAATGAGCAGTTCTTC.

V and J are TRBV25-1 and TRBJ1-1, with TRBD1 matching over 10 bases. The V gene end was trimmed by 5 bases and the J gene end by 7 bases; junction bases not matched to a gene: 7. Germline CDR1 reads MGHDK; CDR2 reads SYGVNS. CDR3 length equals 14 residues. The DNA of the CDR3 is TGTGCCAGCAGTCGGACAGGGGGGCAGGGTGAAGCTTTCTTT. Translated, it gives CASSRTGGQGEAFF.

This chain connects TRBV10-2 to TRBJ1-1; D may be TRBD1 (6 bases). V was clipped by 11 bases and J by 1 base, with 17 bases between them. This CDR3 spans 14 amino acids. Germline CDR1 and CDR2: WSHSY and SAAADI. The CDR3 sequence is CARPGCRGNTEAFF. As DNA, the CDR3 is TGCGCCCGACCTGGGTGCAGGGGGAACACTGAAGCTTTCTTT.

The chain employs TRBV6-5 and TRBJ1-1; D remains ambiguous. Germline V CDR1 and CDR2: MNHEY, SVGAGI. The CDR3 is 15 amino acids. V lost 0 bases to trimming and J lost 0 bases, with 8 bases between them. Written as DNA, the CDR3 is TGTGCCAGCAGTTACTCGCCTCCGGTGAACACTGAAGCTTTCTTT. This translates into CASSYSPPVNTEAFF.

The rearrangement joins TRBV2 to TRBJ2-5; a weak D match, TRBD1 (5 bases). The CDR3 is made up of 13 amino acids. Trimming took off 8 bases at V and 5 bases at J, with 15 bases between the two ends. Germline V gives CDR1 SNHLY, CDR2 FYNNEI. CDR3 region: CASEQDLVETQYF. Here the CDR3 DNA reads TGTGCCAGCGAACAGGATTTGGTCGAGACCCAGTACTTC.

The chain combines TRBV6-1 with TRBJ2-2, with TRBD1 matching 12 bases. V shed 6 bases and J 5 bases; nucleotides not matched to a gene: 4. The CDR3 length is 15 residues. Germline loops: CDR1 MNHNS, CDR2 SASEGT. CDR3 in DNA: TGTGCCAGCAGGGGGGACAGGGGGCAGACCGGGGAGCTGTTTTTT. It specifies CASRGDRGQTGELFF.

The J gene is TRBJ1-2, the V gene TRBV30; no firm D call. CDR1 is GTSNPN, CDR2 SVGIG, per germline (reference sequence). The V end was cut by 0 bases, the J end by 3 bases, with 11 bases between. There are 14 residues in the CDR3. The CDR3 is CAWSVSPGDYGYTF. Here the CDR3 DNA reads TGTGCCTGGAGTGTATCTCCCGGGGACTATGGCTACACCTTC. The whole variable domain, filled in from reference TRBV30 and TRBJ1-2, reads SQTIHQWPATLVQPVGSPLSLECTVEGTSNPNLYWYRQAAGRGLQLLFYSVGIGQISSEVPQNLSASRPQDRQFILSSKKLLLSDSGFYLCAWSVSPGDYGYTFGSGTRLTVV.

The chain is built from TRBV19 and TRBJ1-2, with D maybe TRBD1 (6 bases). The CDR3 contains 16 residues. The germline CDR1 and CDR2 sequences are LNHDA and SQIVND (reference sequence). V lost 2 bases, J lost 5 bases, and 18 bases lay in between. The DNA of the CDR3 is TGTGCCAGTAGTATAAAGGGAGGGCAGGGGAGGTATGGCTACACCTTC. Translated: CASSIKGGQGRYGYTF.

The chain combines TRBV6-4 with TRBJ2-5, with 8 positions matching TRBD1. CDR3 length equals 16 residues. The V and J ends lost 3 bases and 4 bases, in that order; junction bases with no gene match: 10. From germline, CDR1 is MRHNA and CDR2 SNTAGT. The CDR3 DNA follows: TGTGCCAGCAGTGAACTGTGGACAGGGTCCCCAGAGACCCAGTACTTC. Protein: CASSELWTGSPETQYF.

V usage is TRBV7-2 and J usage is TRBJ2-7, with 12 bases matching TRBD2. The CDR3 totals 15 residues. The V and J ends lost 5 bases and 3 bases, in that order; junction bases with no gene match: 5. CDR1 and CDR2 from the germline V gene are SGHTA and FQGNSA. CDR3 sequence (DNA): TGTGCCAGCAGCCAGACTAGCGGGAGTATCTACGAGCAGTACTTC. Translating gives CASSQTSGSIYEQYF.

The V and J genes are TRBV7-8 and TRBJ2-1; 8 nucleotides line up with TRBD1. V lost 8 bases and J lost 8; bases outside the gene matches: 11. The CDR3 is 14 residues long. Germline CDR1 is SGHVS and CDR2 is FQNEAQ. The CDR3 sequence: CASRSDRENYEQFF. The CDR3 DNA follows: TGTGCCAGCCGCTCGGACAGGGAGAACTATGAGCAGTTCTTC.

The rearrangement links TRBV11-2 to TRBJ2-1, with 9 bases lining up with TRBD2. This CDR3 has 15 residues. The trim removed 6 bases at V and 10 bases at J, leaving 13 bases unmatched. The germline V gene encodes CDR1 SGHAT and CDR2 FQNNGV. The CDR3 spells CASSRGGSLAGEQFF. DNA for the CDR3: TGTGCCAGCAGTCGGGGGGGCTCCCTAGCGGGAGAGCAGTTCTTC.

The J gene is TRBJ2-7, the V gene TRBV7-2; 14 nucleotides align to TRBD2. Per the germline V gene, CDR1 is SGHTA and CDR2 is FQGNSA. V was pared by 4 bases and J by 6 bases, with 11 bases of the junction left unmatched. The CDR3 length is 17 residues. DNA for the CDR3: TGTGCCAGCAGCTCCCCCGGGACTAGCGGGAGCGTGAGCGAGCAGTACTTC. Residues: CASSSPGTSGSVSEQYF.

The chain joins TRBV7-9 to TRBJ2-7; D is possibly TRBD2 (7 bases). The germline V gene has CDR1 SEHNR and CDR2 FQNEAQ (reference sequence). The CDR3 totals 16 residues. Trimming removed 6 bases from V and 3 bases from J, with 21 bases in between. DNA of the CDR3: TGTGCCAGCAGTCCCGGGGGGCTGGGATCGATCTACGAGCAGTACTTC. Its translation: CASSPGGLGSIYEQYF. Drawing the rest from reference TRBV7-9 and TRBJ2-7, the complete variable domain is DTGVSQNPRHKITKRGQNVTFRCDPISEHNRLYWYRQTLGQGPEFLTYFQNEAQLEKSRLLSDRFSAERPKGSFSTLEIQRTEQGDSAMYLCASSPGGLGSIYEQYFGPGTRLTVT.

The genes are TRBV29-1 and TRBJ2-7, with D unresolved. V lost 4 bases, J lost 4 bases, and 8 bases lay in between. The CDR3 is made up of 11 amino acids. Germline values: CDR1 SQVTM, CDR2 ANQGSEA. Written as DNA, the CDR3 is TGCAGCGTTGGAACTGGTTACGAGCAGTACTTC. Encoded protein: CSVGTGYEQYF.

V gene TRBV7-9 combines with J gene TRBJ2-5; TRBD2 matches at 8 bases. V dropped 2 bases and J dropped 5; count of bases not matched to a gene: 7. Per the germline V gene, CDR1 is SEHNR and CDR2 is FQNEAQ (reference sequence). The CDR3 extends over 15 amino acids. CDR3 region: CASSLPGGPGETQYF. In DNA form, the CDR3 reads TGTGCCAGCAGCTTACCGGGGGGGCCAGGCGAGACCCAGTACTTC.

This chain connects TRBV6-1 to TRBJ1-6; 8 bases align to TRBD1. This CDR3 contains 14 residues. With V trimmed by 6 bases and J by 4 bases, 2 bases remained unmatched. Per the germline V gene, CDR1 is MNHNS and CDR2 is SASEGT. This CDR3 reads CASSGQGYNSPLHF. The CDR3 DNA follows: TGTGCCAGCAGCGGACAGGGTTATAATTCACCCCTCCACTTT.

This clone was seen just once. This rearrangement joins TRBV28 to TRBJ1-5; 7 positions agree with TRBD1. Germline assignment: CDR1 MDHEN and CDR2 SYDVKM. The junction had 4 bases not matched to a gene; V was cut back by 1 base and J by 1 base. The CDR3 runs 16 residues. CDR3 DNA: TGTGCCAGCAGTTTATATAGGGGGCGGAGCAATCAGCCCCAGCATTTT. Amino acid sequence: CASSLYRGRSNQPQHF.

As for this clone: This sample includes further DNA sequences coding for the same CDR3. This chain joins TRBV5-1 and TRBJ2-7; D possibly corresponds to TRBD2 (6 bases). The CDR3 length is 15 residues. CDR1 SGHRS and CDR2 YFSETQ come from the germline V gene. V lost 0 bases, J lost 0 bases, and 10 bases lay in between. The CDR3 DNA follows: TGCGCCAGCAGCTTGGAGGCGGGGAGCTCCTACGAGCAGTACTTC. It specifies CASSLEAGSSYEQYF. Full variable domain (remainder filled in from reference TRBV5-1 and TRBJ2-7): KAGVTQTPRYLIKTRGQQVTLSCSPISGHRSVSWYQQTPGQGLQFLFEYFSETQRNKGNFPGRFSGRQFSNSRSEMNVSTLELGDSALYLCASSLEAGSSYEQYFGPGTRLTVT.